The source of this T cell receptor (beta chain) is a study of blood T cells in healthy people across ages. The second PCR ran roughly 7 to 12 cycles with a sample-barcoded 5' primer and J-beta primers. Using its own MiXCR run on the 5' RACE reads, TCRdb lists one record per CDR3 protein. The sample records some 1.7 million distinct CDR3 sequences, 28% being singletons. This clonotype was observed at least ten times. The CDR3 totals 14 residues. V shed 6 bases and J 2 bases; nucleotides not matched to a gene: 5. This chain uses TRBV12-3 or TRBV12-4 with TRBJ2-5; 8 bases align to TRBD1. Sequenced material: blood. The TCR comes from a woman under 40 in good health. In DNA form, the CDR3 reads TGTGCCAGCAGCGGACAGGGCGTACAAGAGACCCAGTACTTC. Amino acid sequence: CASSGQGVQETQYF.